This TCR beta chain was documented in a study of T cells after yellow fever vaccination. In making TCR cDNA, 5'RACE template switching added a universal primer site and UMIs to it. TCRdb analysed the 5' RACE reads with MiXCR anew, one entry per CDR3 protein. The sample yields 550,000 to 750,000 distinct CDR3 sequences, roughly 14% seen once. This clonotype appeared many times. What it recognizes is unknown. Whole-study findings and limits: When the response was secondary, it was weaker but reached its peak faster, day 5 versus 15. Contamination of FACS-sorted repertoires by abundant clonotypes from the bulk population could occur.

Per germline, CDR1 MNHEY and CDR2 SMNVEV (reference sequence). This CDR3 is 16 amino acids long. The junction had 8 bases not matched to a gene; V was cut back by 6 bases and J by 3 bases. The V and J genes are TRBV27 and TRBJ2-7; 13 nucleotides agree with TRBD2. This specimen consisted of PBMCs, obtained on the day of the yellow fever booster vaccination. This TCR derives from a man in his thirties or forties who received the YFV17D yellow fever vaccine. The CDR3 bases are TGTGCCAGCAGCCCCCCGGGACTAGCGGGGCGCTACGAGCAGTACTTC. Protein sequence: CASSPPGLAGRYEQYF.